The sequence of this T cell receptor beta chain was determined in a study of cytomegalovirus exposure and HLA in healthy donors (TCRdb year 2017). Background on the whole study: According to an earlier analysis of around 600 of the donors, some 180 million T cells yielded roughly 110 million unique TCR beta sequences and roughly 280 Gb of sequence data. Typing coverage varied by locus: roughly 620-640 donors for A, B, C, DRB1 and DQB1; 500 to 550 for DQA1; 600 to 610 for DPA1; roughly 450 for DPB1. Both class I and class II loci were covered by HLA typing, at four-digit resolution. In the later analysis, no new phenotypic data were used to find candidate immune exposures; instead, reliance was placed on TCR beta sequences and their occurrence across donors. Among a few hundred genotyped donors of the cohort, an average of roughly 240,000 unique TCR beta nucleotide sequences were sequenced per donor, around 18% of them non-productive. A later analysis re-examined previously published TCR beta repertoires from over 500 donors and added high-resolution HLA genotyping to investigate patterns of TCR occurrence. Because of strong linkage in the cohort, 5 or 6 DR-DQ haplotypes were treated as single units for association and clustering. In a later genetic analysis, genome-wide SNP genotypes for about 55% of the roughly 700 donors were used, and that subset was treated as a discovery cohort. Donor age, sex, ethnicity and CMV serostatus were collected together with the repertoire data. The study combined high-throughput TCR immunosequencing, statistical association of individual TCRs with disease status, and machine learning to predict cytomegalovirus infection status. Every discovery cohort repertoire had been produced on one sequencing platform. Among the 398 genotyped donors, approximately 76% belonged to the genetic ancestry cluster associated with self-reported Caucasian donors. Along with the 666-subject first cohort, a separate validation cohort of over a hundred different subjects was used. The study used immunosequencing to profile the T cell repertoires of more than 650 subjects and linked those repertoires to cytomegalovirus serostatus. Approximately 300 gigabases of sequencing data and tens of millions of unique TCR sequences were included in an early release covering around 650 HLA-typed donors. The study aimed to test whether cataloging public T cell receptors could reveal signatures of past pathogen exposure. In an earlier analysis of 500 to 650 of the donors, high-throughput TCR beta sequencing was used to judge whether each TCR beta V gene segment behaved as functional or pseudogenic.

Study-level results and caveats: In a later analysis, HLA-associated TCR beta chains were found to be more clonally expanded and to have lower generation probabilities than equally common non-associated chains. In a later genetic analysis, a missense DCLRE1C variant was associated with V-gene and J-gene trimming of TCR beta chains, and the association was replicated in an independent cohort. The presence/absence analyses assumed that sequencing depth was roughly uniform across donors, and that assumption may not be true. A cluster of highly shared sequence variants was judged likely to be a technical artifact of the sequencing pipeline. In vitro tests confirmed that a few of the cytomegalovirus-associated TCR beta chains recognize cytomegalovirus antigens. The classifier was reported to diagnose cytomegalovirus status with high specificity and sensitivity in both the original and validation cohorts. Broadly in line with IMGT annotations, most TCR beta V segments showed up in productive rearrangements about 87% or about 30% of the time in an earlier analysis of about 500 of the donors. Some IMGT-functional V segments, including TRBV6-2 and TRBV6-3, could not be told apart with the 87-base-pair reads, so those segments were excluded. When HLA alleles, especially DR and DQ, strongly co-occurred, attributing TCR associations to individual alleles was difficult. A later analysis found that most CMV-associated TCR beta chains appeared HLA-restricted, with HLA associations seemingly driven largely by CMV exposure. In a later analysis, some 18,000 TCR beta sequences were associated with specific HLA alleles at a false discovery rate of 0.05. This cohort had only TCR beta chains sequenced, and the lack of alpha or paired-chain data limited which features could be detected. The only immune exposure information available for the cohort was CMV serostatus. The earlier analysis of about 600 of the donors excluded 15 to 20 rarely observed V segments, including chromosome 9 orphons, because counts were too low. A later analysis found that TCR association rates varied across HLA loci, with DRB1 alleles showing the most associated TCRs and HLA-C alleles the fewest. In the study, around 160 TCR beta chains were listed as associated with cytomegalovirus. In a later genetic analysis, fewer N-insertions in productive TCRs were reported among donors in an Asian-associated ancestry cluster than the roughly 700-donor mean. It was suggested by the authors that the approach could potentially be generalized to other disease states and immunological phenotypes. Most TCR sequences were observed very rarely across donors, whereas some public TCRs were present in many individuals. Linkage disequilibrium might explain the correlated functional status among segregating V segments, but an unknown experimental factor could not be excluded. In a later analysis, several top co-occurrence clusters were reported to appear linked to parvovirus B19, influenza, CMV and Epstein-Barr virus. A further reported finding was that TCR beta sequences accurately predicted the HLA-A and HLA-B alleles for most subjects in the first cohort. Because some donors lacked HLA typing at each locus, the association tests relied only on the typed subset.

Library method: the immunoSEQ multiplex PCR assay. For the multiplex PCR, a mixture combining 60 forward primers for TCR Vbeta segments and 13 reverse primers for TCR Jbeta segments was used. A multiplex PCR assay on genomic DNA amplified the CDR3 region of rearranged TCR beta genes. Amplified TCR beta libraries were sequenced as 87-base-pair reads on the Illumina HiSeq System. The authors' analysis ran thus. A later analysis counted about 82 million unique TCR beta chains across the 600 to 850 repertoires, and some 11 million of these chains were shared by at least two donors. A nearest-neighbor algorithm error-corrected the raw reads and collapsed the reads into unique sequences, merging closely related sequences to remove PCR and sequencing errors. V, D and J gene segments were assigned by aligning CDR3 sequences to IMGT reference sequences. Each retained sequence needed at least a six-nucleotide match to both a V gene segment and a J gene segment. Rearrangements were classified as productive when the CDR3 lacked stop codons and remained in frame with V and J, and all other rearrangements were classified as non-productive. Following IMGT convention, CDR3 was defined as the stretch from the second conserved V-encoded cysteine to the conserved J-encoded phenylalanine. The earlier analysis of about 590 of the donors excluded sequences that lacked an unambiguous match to a single V gene segment. In an earlier analysis of 587 of the donors, V segments were called functional above 56.7% productive rearrangements and were called segregating when the between-donor standard deviation exceeded 5%. A statistical classification framework was built to diagnose cytomegalovirus status from the catalog of TCR beta chain sequences. In a later analysis, V and J genes were assigned by comparing TCR nucleotide sequences against IMGT/GENE-DB human TR gene sequences. Using the TCRdist pipeline, a later analysis assigned CDR3 sequences along with most-parsimonious VDJ recombination scenarios. In a later analysis, each TCR beta chain was defined by its CDR3 amino acid sequence together with its V-gene family, and reads lacking a unique V-gene family were excluded. To address suspected cross-contamination and a sequencing artifact, a later analysis removed 592 highly shared, low-generation-probability nucleotide sequences. A later analysis calculated a clonal expansion index for each public chain from normalized within-repertoire ranks of inferred template counts. Generation probabilities in a later analysis came from a VDJ recombination model fitted to out-of-frame rearrangements, and those results were checked against IGoR. In a later analysis, TCR-TCR, TCR-HLA and TCR-CMV co-occurrence was scored with hypergeometric tests, and a repertoire-size bias correction was applied to TCR pairs. In a later analysis, false discovery rates were estimated by permuting HLA or CMV assignments 20 times. In a later analysis, co-occurring TCRs were grouped using DBSCAN, and TCRdist sequence similarity was added for clustering within HLA-allele-positive subsets. Repertoires with fewer than 30,000 or more than 120,000 public chains, plus five repertoires with anomalous nucleotide sharing, were excluded from co-occurrence clustering. This immuneACCESS table, as held by TCRdb, lists in-frame sequences with V and J called but not all clones. Of the missing ones, under half trace to an unresolved V gene in checked studies; the others have no known cause. The V and J calls and clone size come from that table; D and trimming were worked out from the DNA. The sample records 100,000 to 150,000 clones, under 12% of which are singletons. The ten largest clones take up approximately 4.4% of the sample.

The cohort was made up of around 720 healthy bone marrow donors. All cohort members were sampled while nominally healthy, although unrecorded immune exposures were likely present. The donor tested CMV seropositive and was one of the 289 seropositive cohort members. A peripheral blood sample was collected from each donor, and TCR beta sequencing was performed on peripheral blood mononuclear cells. The Qiagen DNeasy Blood Extraction Kit was used to extract genomic DNA from the blood cell samples. Sequences SGHVS (CDR1) and FNYEAQ (CDR2) are obtained from the germline V gene. Reading from cysteine to phenylalanine, the CDR3 counts 13 amino acids. The read is trimmed to its CDR3 DNA, 39 bases read in frame from base 1. From V the trimming removes 5 bases and from J it removes 6 bases, while the gene matches leave 4 bases of the junction unaccounted for. Worth noting for this clone: The specificity of this receptor is unknown. No per-base quality is available; no much larger clone lies one base away.

This chain joins TRBV7-6 to TRBJ2-1; TRBD1 agrees with 7 junctional bases. This TCR came from a young woman in good health and CMV-seropositive. Sequences were obtained from PBMCs. The CDR3 reads CASSAGQVNEQFF. The DNA sequence reads TGTGCCAGCAGCGCTGGACAGGTCAATGAGCAGTTCTTC.